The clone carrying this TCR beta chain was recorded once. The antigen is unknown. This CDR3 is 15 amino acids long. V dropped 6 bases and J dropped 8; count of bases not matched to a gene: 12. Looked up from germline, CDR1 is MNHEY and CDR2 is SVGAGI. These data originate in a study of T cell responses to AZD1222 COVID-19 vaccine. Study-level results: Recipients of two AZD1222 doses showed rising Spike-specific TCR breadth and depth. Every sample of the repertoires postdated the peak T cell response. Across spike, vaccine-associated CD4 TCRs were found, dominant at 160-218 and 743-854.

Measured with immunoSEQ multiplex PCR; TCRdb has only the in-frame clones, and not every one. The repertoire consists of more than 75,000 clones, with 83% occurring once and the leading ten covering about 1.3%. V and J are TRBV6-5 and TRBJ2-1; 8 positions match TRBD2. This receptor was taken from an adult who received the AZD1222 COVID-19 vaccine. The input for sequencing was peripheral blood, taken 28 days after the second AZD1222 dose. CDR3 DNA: TGTGCCAGCAGAACCGGGACTAGGGTCTTCGATGAGCAGTTCTTC. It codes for CASRTGTRVFDEQFF.